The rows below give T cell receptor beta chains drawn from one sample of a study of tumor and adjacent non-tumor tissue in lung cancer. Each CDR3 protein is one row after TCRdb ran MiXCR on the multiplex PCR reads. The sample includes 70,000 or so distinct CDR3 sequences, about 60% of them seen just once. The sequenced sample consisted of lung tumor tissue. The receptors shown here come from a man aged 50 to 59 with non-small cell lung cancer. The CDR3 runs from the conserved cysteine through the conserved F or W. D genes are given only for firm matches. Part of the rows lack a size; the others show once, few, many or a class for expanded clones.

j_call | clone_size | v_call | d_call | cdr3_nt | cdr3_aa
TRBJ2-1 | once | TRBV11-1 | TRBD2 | TGTGCCAGATGCTTAGCTGCGACTAGCCACTACAATGAGCAGTTCTTC | CARCLAATSHYNEQFF
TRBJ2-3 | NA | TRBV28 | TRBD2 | TGTGCCAGCAGTCTTGGGCTAGCGGGGGGGCGAGGAGATATGCAGTATTTT | CASSLGLAGGRGDMQYF
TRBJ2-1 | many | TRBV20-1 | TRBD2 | TGCAGTGCTCCAATCGGCAGCGGGAGGGTCTACAATGAGCAGTTCTTC | CSAPIGSGRVYNEQFF
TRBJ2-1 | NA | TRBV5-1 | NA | TGCGCCAGCAGCTCGGTGGGTGGTATACCCAACAATGAGCAGTTCTTC | CASSSVGGIPNNEQFF
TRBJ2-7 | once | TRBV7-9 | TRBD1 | TGTGCCAGCAGCTGGGACAGGGGGCACGAGCAGTACTTC | CASSWDRGHEQYF
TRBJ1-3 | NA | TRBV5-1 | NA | TGCGCCAGCAGCTTGGCCCCATGGGCAGGAAACACCATATATTTT | CASSLAPWAGNTIYF
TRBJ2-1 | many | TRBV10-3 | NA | TGTGCCATCAGTGGTCGGGGGCTGGACGATGAGCAGTTCTTC | CAISGRGLDDEQFF
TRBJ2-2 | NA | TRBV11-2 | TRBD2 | TGTGTCAGCAGCTTAGTGCGGGGGGCAAAAACCGGGGAGTTGTTTTTT | CVSSLVRGAKTGELFF
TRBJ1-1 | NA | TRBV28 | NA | TGTGCCAGCAGCGTCGGGGGGGGGGGCACTGAAGCTTTCTTT | CASSVGGGGTEAFF
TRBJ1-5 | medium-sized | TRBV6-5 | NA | TGTGCCAGCAGACAGGGCGATAATCAGCCCCAGCATTTT | CASRQGDNQPQHF
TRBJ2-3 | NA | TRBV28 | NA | TGTGCCAGCAGTCTACGGAGAGATACGCAGTATTTT | CASSLRRDTQYF
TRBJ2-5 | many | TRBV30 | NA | TGTGCCTGCAACTTGGTGGAGACCCAGTACTTC | CACNLVETQYF
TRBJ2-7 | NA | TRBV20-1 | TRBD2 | TGCAGTGGTAGAGATGGCCTAGCGGTTGGTGTCTACGAGCAGTACTTC | CSGRDGLAVGVYEQYF
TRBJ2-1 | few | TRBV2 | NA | TGTGCCAGCAGCCCCCTAGCTGGTGGCGAGCAGTTCTTC | CASSPLAGGEQFF
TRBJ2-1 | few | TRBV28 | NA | TGTGCCAGCAGTCCCCACCGACAGGTCGATGAGCAGTTCTTC | CASSPHRQVDEQFF
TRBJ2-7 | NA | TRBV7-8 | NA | TGTGCCAGCAGCTTATCGGACGGGACCGTCTACAAGCAGTACTTC | CASSLSDGTVYKQYF
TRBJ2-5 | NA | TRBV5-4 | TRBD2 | TGTGTCAGCAGCTTGTATAGCGGGGGTGAGACCCAGCACTTC | CVSSLYSGGETQHF
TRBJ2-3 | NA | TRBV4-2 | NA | TGTGACAGCAGCCAAGGTGCGGGGCTAGCGCCCGGGGATACGCAGTATTTT | CDSSQGAGLAPGDTQYF
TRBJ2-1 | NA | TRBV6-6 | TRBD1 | TGTGCCACCACTGCCGGGACAGGGGGCCGTTATGAGCAGTTCTTC | CATTAGTGGRYEQFF
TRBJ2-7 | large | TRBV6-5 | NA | TGTGCCAGCGCCCGGCGGGATGGCTACGAGCAGTACTTC | CASARRDGYEQYF
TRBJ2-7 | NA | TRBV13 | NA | TGTGCCAGCAGCATAGCCGGACAGTCCCTATCGGACGAGCAATACTTC | CASSIAGQSLSDEQYF
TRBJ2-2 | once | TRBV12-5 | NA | TGTGCTAGTGGTTTGGGACAGACAAACATCGGGGAACTGTTTTTT | CASGLGQTNIGELFF
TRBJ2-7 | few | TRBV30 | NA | TGTGCCTGGAGTGTAAATCCCTACGAGCAGTACTTC | CAWSVNPYEQYF
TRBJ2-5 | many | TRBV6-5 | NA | TGTGCCAGCAGTTACTCCCCCGGAGTTCAAGATACCCAGTACTTC | CASSYSPGVQDTQYF
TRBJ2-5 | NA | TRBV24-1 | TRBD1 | TGTGCCACCAGTAGGCAGGGGGAGTACCAAGAGACCCAGTACTTC | CATSRQGEYQETQYF
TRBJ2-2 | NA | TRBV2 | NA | TGTGCCAGCACCGGCGAGGTGACGGGCACCGGGGAGCTGTTTTTT | CASTGEVTGTGELFF
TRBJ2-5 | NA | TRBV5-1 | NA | TGCGCCAGCACCGACAACCAAGAGACCCAGTACTTC | CASTDNQETQYF
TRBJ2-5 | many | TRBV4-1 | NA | TGCGCCAGCAGCCAAGATGGGGTATACCAAGAGACCCAGTACTTC | CASSQDGVYQETQYF
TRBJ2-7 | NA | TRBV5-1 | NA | TGCACCAGTAGCTTGGCCGTGGGGCTATCGGACGAGCAGTACTTC | CTSSLAVGLSDEQYF
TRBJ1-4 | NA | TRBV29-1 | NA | TGCAGCGTTGACTCCGGGGCAATCAACGAAAAACTGTTTTTT | CSVDSGAINEKLFF
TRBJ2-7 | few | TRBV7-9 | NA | TGTGCCAGCAGCGCCTCCTCCGGTCGAGGGGAAGGCTCCTACGAGCAGTACTTC | CASSASSGRGEGSYEQYF
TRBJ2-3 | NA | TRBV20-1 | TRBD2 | TGCAGTGCTAGAAGCGTCGTGACTAGCGGCATGGGTACGCAGTATTTT | CSARSVVTSGMGTQYF
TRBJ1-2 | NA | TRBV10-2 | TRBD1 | TGCGCCAACTGGGGACAGCGGTACTATGGCTACACCTTC | CANWGQRYYGYTF
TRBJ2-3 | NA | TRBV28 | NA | TGTGCCAGCCTTGGGGGGGCAGGAGCCACAGATACGCAGTATTTT | CASLGGAGATDTQYF
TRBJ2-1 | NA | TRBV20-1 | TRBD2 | TGCAGTGCCACTAGCGGTGGGACCGTGGATGGACAGTTCTTC | CSATSGGTVDGQFF
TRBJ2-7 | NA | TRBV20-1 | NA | TGCAGTGTTAGAGACTCATCGGCGGAGGATTACGAGCAGTACTTC | CSVRDSSAEDYEQYF
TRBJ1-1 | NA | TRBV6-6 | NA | TGTACCAGCAGCTACTCGTCGGGGGGCGGTGGCACTGAAGCTTTCTTT | CTSSYSSGGGGTEAFF